Each of the 21 T cell receptor beta chains below was sequenced from the same sample in a study of blood T cell repertoires in COVID-19. Sequencing was performed with immunoSEQ multiplex PCR; in TCRdb, only in-frame clones are kept and a portion is missing. The sample holds roughly 220,000 clones, about nine tenths seen once. The source material was peripheral blood. The receptors were gathered from a man aged 25-45 years who had recovered from COVID-19.

This chain connects TRBV30 to TRBJ1-5, with D possibly matching TRBD1 (5 bases). The length of the CDR3 is 13 residues. Trimming cost V 2 bases and J 3 bases, with 8 bases left between them. Germline CDR1 GTSNPN, CDR2 SVGIG (reference sequence). The CDR3 loop is CAWSNGANQPQHF. DNA for the CDR3: TGTGCCTGGAGTAATGGGGCCAATCAGCCCCAGCATTTT.

The V and J genes are TRBV27 and TRBJ2-7, with D possibly matching TRBD1 (6 bases). Germline lookup yields CDR1 MNHEY and CDR2 SMNVEV (reference sequence). This CDR3 has 11 amino acids. Trimming stripped 8 bases from V and 6 bases from J, with 11 bases between. The CDR3 region has the DNA TGTGCCAGCGGAACAGGGTCCGAGCAGTACTTC. It is translated as CASGTGSEQYF.

This chain uses TRBV6-5 with TRBJ2-5, with D unclear. V gave up 0 bases and J gave up 1 base, with 12 bases separating them. Germline assignment: CDR1 MNHEY and CDR2 SVGAGI. This CDR3 is 16 amino acids long. The CDR3 sequence: CASSYSIVEIQETQYF. The CDR3 region has the DNA TGTGCCAGCAGTTACTCGATAGTAGAAATCCAAGAGACCCAGTACTTC.

As DNA, the CDR3 is TGCGCGACTCGGGGGGGCAAAAATCAGCCCCAGCATTTT. Amino acids: CATRGGKNQPQHF. The V and J genes are TRBV10-2 and TRBJ1-5; D might be TRBD1 (6 bases). Germline V gives CDR1 WSHSY, CDR2 SAAADI. The CDR3 runs 13 residues.

CDR3 sequence: CASSLGDRSTQPQHF. In DNA form, the CDR3 reads TGTGCCAGCAGCTTGGGGGACAGGTCTACCCAGCCCCAGCATTTT. The chain recombines TRBV5-6 with TRBJ1-5; 8 positions agree with TRBD1. The CDR3 is 15 residues long. Germline V lookup: CDR1 SGHDT, CDR2 YYEEEE. After removal of 0 bases from V and 7 bases from J, the junction contained 6 bases not matched to a gene. The full variable domain, its missing parts supplied by reference TRBV5-6 and TRBJ1-5, is DAGVTQSPTHLIKTRGQQVTLRCSPKSGHDTVSWYQQALGQGPQFIFQYYEEEERQRGNFPDRFSGHQFPNYSSELNVNALLLGDSALYLCASSLGDRSTQPQHFGDGTRLSIL.

CDR3: CASEERGTDTQYF. CDR3 bases: TGTGCCAGCGAGGAGCGGGGCACAGATACGCAGTATTTT. The genes are TRBV7-2 and TRBJ2-3; weak D call: TRBD2 (6 bases). This CDR3 has 13 residues. The ends were cut back, 8 bases at V and 1 base at J, with 10 bases in the middle. CDR1 SGHTA and CDR2 FQGNSA come from the germline V gene.

The V gene is TRBV15, the J gene TRBJ1-1; TRBD1 is a possible D gene (6 bases). The V end was cut by 4 bases, the J end by 3 bases, with 9 bases between. CDR3 length: 13 amino acids. The germline gives CDR1 LNHNV, CDR2 YYDKDF (reference sequence). The CDR3 sequence: CATSNDRYTEAFF. The CDR3 DNA reads as TGTGCCACCAGCAACGACAGGTACACTGAAGCTTTCTTT.

This rearrangement joins TRBV10-3 to TRBJ2-5; TRBD2 might be the D (6 bases). Trimming left V 4 bases short and J 3 bases short, with 6 bases between. Germline V gene lookup returns CDR1 ENHRY and CDR2 SYGVKD. This CDR3 contains 12 residues. The CDR3 spells CAISGGEETQYF. CDR3 coding DNA: TGTGCCATCAGTGGGGGGGAAGAGACCCAGTACTTC.

This clone appeared once. The chain recombines TRBV9 with TRBJ1-3; D remains ambiguous. Deletions cut 0 bases from V and 7 bases from J, with 11 bases between. This CDR3 is built from 14 residues. The germline gives CDR1 SGDLS, CDR2 YYNGEE. The CDR3 spells CASSVDGLRNTIYF. The CDR3 DNA sequence: TGTGCCAGCAGCGTAGATGGGCTCCGGAACACCATATATTTT.

This sequence joins TRBV5-1 and TRBJ2-7; 11 nucleotides match TRBD1. Germline values: CDR1 SGHRS, CDR2 YFSETQ. This CDR3 is 14 amino acids long. V was clipped by 3 bases and J by 3 bases; unmatched bases: 2. CDR3 sequence: CASSWGTGGYEQYF. The CDR3, as DNA: TGCGCCAGCAGCTGGGGGACAGGGGGCTACGAGCAGTACTTC.

CDR3 coding DNA: TGTGCCACCGGTGTCACCCTCCACAATGAGCAGTTCTTC. This encodes CATGVTLHNEQFF. V gene TRBV19 combines with J gene TRBJ2-1; D call uncertain. Germline V lookup: CDR1 LNHDA, CDR2 SQIVND (reference sequence). Trimming took off 10 bases at V and 5 bases at J, with 15 bases between the two ends. This CDR3 is built from 13 residues.

CDR3 sequence (DNA): TGTGCCAGCAGTCCTCAACAGGGGTGGGGGGCTGTCACAGATACGCAGTATTTT. Its translation is CASSPQQGWGAVTDTQYF. The chain employs TRBV27 and TRBJ2-3; perhaps TRBD1 as D (7 bases). The V and J ends lost 5 bases and 2 bases respectively, with 23 bases between them. Germline values: CDR1 MNHEY, CDR2 SMNVEV (reference sequence). The CDR3 is 18 amino acids.

The chain uses TRBV5-4 and TRBJ1-3; TRBD1 is a possible D gene (5 bases). CDR1 and CDR2 (germline): SGHNT, YYREEE (reference sequence). This CDR3 contains 15 residues. V was shortened by 2 bases and J by 0 bases, with 9 bases between the two germline ends. The CDR3 region has the DNA TGTGCCAGCAGCTTTGGAGGGGACTCTGGAAACACCATATATTTT. Protein sequence: CASSFGGDSGNTIYF.

The count of this clone is one. The chain links TRBV2 to TRBJ1-1; D is unclear. The CDR3 consists of 15 residues. Trimming cost V 2 bases and J 4 bases, with 14 bases left between them. CDR1 and CDR2 from the germline V gene are SNHLY and FYNNEI. CDR3 DNA sequence: TGTGCCAGCAGTGAATGGGCGGGTGAAAGCACTGAAGCTTTCTTT. Encoded protein: CASSEWAGESTEAFF.

The rearrangement links TRBV19 to TRBJ1-6, with a weak D call TRBD1 (5 bases). Trimming took off 1 base at V and 0 bases at J, with 7 bases between the two ends. Germline V gene data show CDR1 as LNHDA and CDR2 as SQIVND (reference sequence). This CDR3 has 16 residues. CDR3 nucleotide sequence: TGTGCCAGTAGTATAGGACAGAGCTCCTATAATTCACCCCTCCACTTT. Amino acid sequence: CASSIGQSSYNSPLHF.

The CDR3 DNA is TGTGCCATCCAACAAGACAGGAGTTACGAGCAGTACTTC. It specifies CAIQQDRSYEQYF. The genes are TRBV10-3 and TRBJ2-7; possible D gene TRBD1, 6 bases. Trimming removed 8 bases from V and 4 bases from J, with 15 bases in between. CDR3 length: 13 amino acids. Per the germline V gene, CDR1 is ENHRY and CDR2 is SYGVKD.

Here the CDR3 reads CASSPSGRQPQHF. In DNA form, the CDR3 reads TGTGCCAGCAGTCCTTCAGGGAGGCAGCCCCAGCATTTT. V usage is TRBV6-6 and J usage is TRBJ1-5, with D possibly TRBD1 on 5 matching bases. CDR3 length: 13 residues. Per germline, CDR1 MNHNY and CDR2 SVGAGI (reference sequence). V dropped 5 bases and J dropped 7 bases, with 12 bases sitting between them.

The rearrangement uses TRBV5-1 and TRBJ2-1, with D maybe TRBD1 (6 bases). V was clipped by 4 bases and J by 2 bases, with 25 bases between them. The CDR3 covers 19 residues. Germline CDR1 and CDR2: SGHRS and YFSETQ. In nucleotides, the CDR3 is TGCGCCAGCAGCCCCTCCACTCAAACCGGGACAACGACCTACAATGAGCAGTTCTTC. Amino acids: CASSPSTQTGTTTYNEQFF.

The chain has TRBV6-4 and TRBJ1-4, with D possibly TRBD1 on 5 matching bases. Trimming took 6 bases from V and 2 from J, leaving 16 bases between them. The V gene's germline CDR1 is MRHNA and CDR2 SNTAGT. The CDR3 runs 16 residues. The DNA of the CDR3 is TGTGCCAGCAGAGGGACTGGACGAACCACTAATGAAAAACTGTTTTTT. Translating it yields CASRGTGRTTNEKLFF.

This clone was detected only once. J is TRBJ1-3 and V is TRBV5-1; TRBD1 is a possible D gene (6 bases). CDR1 SGHRS and CDR2 YFSETQ come from the germline V gene. Trimming took off 0 bases at V and 4 bases at J, with 8 bases between the two ends. The CDR3 spans 14 residues. CDR3 DNA: TGCGCCAGCAGCTTGGACAGGGAGGGAAACACCATATATTTT. It codes for CASSLDREGNTIYF.

The chain carries TRBV3-1 (or the pseudogene TRBV3-2) and TRBJ2-1, with D possibly being TRBD1 (5 bases). CDR1 LGHDT and CDR2 YNNKEL come from the germline V gene (reference sequence). V dropped 1 base and J dropped 8 bases, with 12 bases sitting between them. The CDR3 is made up of 14 amino acids. The CDR3 spells CASSQASPRDEQFF. The CDR3, as DNA: TGTGCCAGCAGCCAAGCCTCCCCCAGGGATGAGCAGTTCTTC.